A selection of T cell receptor beta chains follows, all from one sample in a study of early T cells in non-severe SARS-CoV-2 infection. Each CDR3 protein is one row after TCRdb ran MiXCR on the 5' RACE reads. The table shows under 90,000 distinct CDR3 sequences, with around 15% occurring only once. Sequencing was carried out using whole blood. The receptors shown here come from an adult who was a healthcare worker with PCR-confirmed SARS-CoV-2 infection or an uninfected control (not recorded which). The CDR3 runs from the conserved cysteine through the conserved F or W. Fields, in order: J gene, V gene, D gene, clone size, CDR3 DNA, CDR3 protein. D genes are given only for firm matches. Clone sizes are given selectively: once, few, many, or a class where the clone is expanded.

j_gene: TRBJ2-3
v_gene: TRBV28
d_gene: .
abundance: many
CDR3nt: TGTGCCAGCAGGGTTAGGGGAGGTAGCACAGATACGCAGTATTTT
CDR3aa: CASRVRGGSTDTQYF

j_gene: TRBJ2-3
v_gene: TRBV29-1
d_gene: .
abundance: .
CDR3nt: TGCAGCGTTGCCGGGACAACGCAGTATTTT
CDR3aa: CSVAGTTQYF

j_gene: TRBJ2-3
v_gene: TRBV29-1
d_gene: .
abundance: .
CDR3nt: TGCAGCGTTGATGGGCTTTCAAATACGCAGTATTTT
CDR3aa: CSVDGLSNTQYF

j_gene: TRBJ2-2
v_gene: TRBV24-1
d_gene: TRBD1
abundance: few
CDR3nt: TGTGCCACCAGTGATTTGGGGACAGATTTCAACGGGGAGCTGTTTTTT
CDR3aa: CATSDLGTDFNGELFF

j_gene: TRBJ1-6
v_gene: TRBV27
d_gene: .
abundance: few
CDR3nt: TGTGCCAGCAGTTCGCGGACCCCGCGGAGTAATTCACCCCTCCACTTT
CDR3aa: CASSSRTPRSNSPLHF

j_gene: TRBJ1-3
v_gene: TRBV18
d_gene: .
abundance: .
CDR3nt: TGTGCCAGCTCACCCTACAGGGACTGGGACTCTGGAAACACCATATATTTT
CDR3aa: CASSPYRDWDSGNTIYF

j_gene: TRBJ2-3
v_gene: TRBV7-9
d_gene: .
abundance: many
CDR3nt: TGTGCCAGCAGCTTAGTAAAAGGGGAGAGCACAGATACGCAGTATTTT
CDR3aa: CASSLVKGESTDTQYF

j_gene: TRBJ2-1
v_gene: TRBV7-6
d_gene: TRBD2
abundance: .
CDR3nt: TGTGCCAGCAGCTCTTCAATAGCGGGGAGCTCCTACAATGAGCAGTTCTTC
CDR3aa: CASSSSIAGSSYNEQFF

j_gene: TRBJ1-2
v_gene: TRBV12-3/TRBV12-4
d_gene: .
abundance: many
CDR3nt: TGTGCCAGCACCCTAGGACACCTTCCCTATGGCTACACCTTC
CDR3aa: CASTLGHLPYGYTF

j_gene: TRBJ1-1
v_gene: TRBV6-6
d_gene: TRBD1
abundance: .
CDR3nt: TGTGCCAGCAGATCAGGCGGGACAGGGAACACTGAAGCTTTCTTT
CDR3aa: CASRSGGTGNTEAFF

j_gene: TRBJ1-5
v_gene: TRBV29-1
d_gene: .
abundance: many
CDR3nt: TGCAGCGTTGCTACAGGGTGGTCAAATCAGCCCCAGCATTTT
CDR3aa: CSVATGWSNQPQHF

j_gene: TRBJ1-5
v_gene: TRBV28
d_gene: TRBD1
abundance: few
CDR3nt: TGTGCCAGCAGGGAGGGACAGGGACGTCAGCCCCAGCATTTT
CDR3aa: CASREGQGRQPQHF

j_gene: TRBJ2-1
v_gene: TRBV20-1
d_gene: .
abundance: .
CDR3nt: TGCAGTGCTAGAGGAGGGTGGGACGAGGGCTCCTACAATGAGCAGTTCTTC
CDR3aa: CSARGGWDEGSYNEQFF

j_gene: TRBJ1-4
v_gene: TRBV6-2/TRBV6-3
d_gene: .
abundance: few
CDR3nt: TGTGCCAGCAGTTCCTCGGGGATCCAACAATCGCTTTTT
CDR3aa: CASSSSGIQQSLF

j_gene: TRBJ2-3
v_gene: TRBV10-3
d_gene: .
abundance: many
CDR3nt: TGTGCCACGAACAGGGAGGAGACAGATACGCAGTATTTT
CDR3aa: CATNREETDTQYF

j_gene: TRBJ2-6
v_gene: TRBV7-2
d_gene: .
abundance: few
CDR3nt: TGTGCCAGCATCCTTGCGGCTGGGGCCAACGTCCTGACTTTC
CDR3aa: CASILAAGANVLTF

j_gene: TRBJ2-1
v_gene: TRBV6-2/TRBV6-3
d_gene: TRBD2
abundance: many
CDR3nt: TGTGCCAGCAGTTACTCACCTAGCGGGGGCCTCTACAATGAGCAGTTCTTC
CDR3aa: CASSYSPSGGLYNEQFF

j_gene: TRBJ2-6
v_gene: TRBV28
d_gene: .
abundance: many
CDR3nt: TGTGCCACCACTTTAGGAGCATCTGGGGCCAACGTCCTGACTTTC
CDR3aa: CATTLGASGANVLTF

j_gene: TRBJ2-1
v_gene: TRBV6-2/TRBV6-3
d_gene: TRBD2
abundance: .
CDR3nt: TGTGCCAGCAGCTCTGGGACTAGCGGGGCTATCGTGGAGTTCTTC
CDR3aa: CASSSGTSGAIVEFF

j_gene: TRBJ1-4
v_gene: TRBV5-1
d_gene: .
abundance: many
CDR3nt: TGCGCCAGCAGCTTGGGACGCGGGACTAATGAAAAACTGTTTTTT
CDR3aa: CASSLGRGTNEKLFF

j_gene: TRBJ2-7
v_gene: TRBV28
d_gene: TRBD1
abundance: .
CDR3nt: TGTGCCAGCAGAGATGGACAGGCCTACGAGCAGTACTTC
CDR3aa: CASRDGQAYEQYF

j_gene: TRBJ1-5
v_gene: TRBV7-8
d_gene: .
abundance: many
CDR3nt: TGTGCCAGCAGTATTGGAACTAGCAATCAGCCCCAGCATTTT
CDR3aa: CASSIGTSNQPQHF

j_gene: TRBJ2-1
v_gene: TRBV5-1
d_gene: .
abundance: .
CDR3nt: TGCGCCAGCAGCCCCGCTAGAAGCTCCTACAATGAGCAGTTCTTC
CDR3aa: CASSPARSSYNEQFF

j_gene: TRBJ1-1
v_gene: TRBV9
d_gene: TRBD1
abundance: .
CDR3nt: TGTGCCAGCAGCGTAGGAGGGACAGGGTCCACTGAAGCTTTCTTT
CDR3aa: CASSVGGTGSTEAFF

j_gene: TRBJ1-2
v_gene: TRBV11-2
d_gene: .
abundance: few
CDR3nt: TGTGCCAGCAGCCCTGACAGTCTTTATGGCTACACCTTC
CDR3aa: CASSPDSLYGYTF

j_gene: TRBJ2-4
v_gene: TRBV5-1
d_gene: .
abundance: .
CDR3nt: TGCGCCAGCAGCTTGGCAGGAGAACAAGCCAAAAACATTCAGTACTTC
CDR3aa: CASSLAGEQAKNIQYF

j_gene: TRBJ2-2
v_gene: TRBV5-1
d_gene: .
abundance: .
CDR3nt: TGCGCCAGCAGCTCGAGAGCCACCGGGGAGCTGTTTTTT
CDR3aa: CASSSRATGELFF